This T cell receptor beta chain was sequenced for a study of tacrolimus-resistant gene-edited T cells for transplant recipients (dated by TCRdb to 2019 to 2021). A note on the overall study: Clonality and clone numbers were compared by TCRbeta sequencing between expanded FKBP12 knockout and unedited CMV-specific T cell products. Repertoire sequencing was done as a safety check to rule out transformation-driven clonal outgrowth after gene editing. Sequencing was performed for a couple of donors, with one unedited and one FKBP12 knockout CMV-specific T cell product contributed by each donor.

Turning to this clone: The sample holds no much larger clone one base away, and base qualities are not on file.

What the work shows at the level of the full study, not this receptor alone: Clonality, top-10 clone read coverage, and total clone numbers were comparable between knockout and unedited products. Repertoire comparisons (Figure 5) were based on n = 2. Repertoires showed no Morisita similarity between donors but high similarity between knockout and unedited products from the same donor. It was concluded by the authors that the TCRbeta repertoire was not drastically skewed by gene editing and that excessive clonal expansion was not caused by gene editing.

The CDR3 measures 15 amino acids from cysteine to phenylalanine. Only the CDR3 part of the read is kept: 45 bases, read in frame from the first base. CDR1 is given as MNHEY and CDR2 as SVGAGI, both from the germline V gene. V is pruned by 6 bases and J by 5 bases, leaving 7 bases of the junction without a gene match. PBMCs were stimulated for roughly six hours with overlapping CMV pp65 and IE-1 peptide pools before enrichment with an IFNgamma secretion assay kit. Unmodified control products were expanded in parallel and were not subjected to electroporation. Enriched CMV-specific T cells were expanded in culture with recombinant human IL-7 and IL-15. T cell products were cultured for about 21 days before cryopreservation. After activation, IFNgamma secretion was used to enrich CMV-specific T cells from PBMCs. TCRbeta sequencing used genomic DNA through the immunoSEQ service. As for the original processing: Repertoires were analyzed with immunoSEQ ANALYZER 3.0, and Morisita similarity, clonality, top-10 clone coverage and total clone counts were computed. On the clonality scale, a value of 1 indicated a monoclonal product, while lower values indicated more diverse products. As stored in TCRdb, this immuneACCESS dataset retains in-frame rearrangements with V and J assigned. A fraction of the clones does not appear; measured against another copy, unresolved V genes explain less than half of the discrepancy, and the remainder lacks a known reason. V and J calls and clone size are as listed in that table; D and trimming were resolved from the DNA. This sample holds about 720 clones; roughly 50% were observed only once. The top ten clones comprise about 89% of the sample.

The sequencing sample was made of a CMV-specific product grown in culture. Read against the paper, the sample's cell subset or site label means: expanded CMV-specific T cell product isolated by IFNgamma secretion after CMV peptide stimulation. The TCR was taken from a human donor in good health, a blood donor. The sequence links TRBV6-5 to TRBJ1-5, and 10 junction bases match TRBD1. In nucleotides, the sequence is TGTGCCAGCAGGAAGAAGGGGACAGGGGATCAGCCCCAGCATTTT. It encodes CASRKKGTGDQPQHF.